This TCR beta chain was profiled in a study of control samples from healthy donors and cancer patients (TCRdb year 2020). About this clone itself: Its antigen specificity is not known. No much larger clone is present one base from it, and per-base qualities are unavailable.

Library generation was performed with the immunoSEQ multiplex PCR assay. This is the immuneACCESS table as TCRdb keeps it, with only in-frame sequences that have V and J called. A part of the clones is gone; compared with another copy, unresolved V genes explain less than half, and the rest is unexplained. Here the sample has approximately 71,000 clones; approximately 89% occur a single time. In total, the top ten clones hold about 19% of the sample. Taken from cysteine to phenylalanine, the CDR3 has 16 residues. The CDR3 DNA has 48 bases and is translated from base 1. V is shortened by 6 bases, J by 6 bases, and the region joining them spans 20 bases. CDR1 and CDR2 were assigned from the germline V gene (reference sequence) as WNHNN and SYGVQD.

The sequence is built from TRBV10-1 and TRBJ2-2, and perhaps TRBD2 as D gene, on 6 matching bases. The source of this sequence is a man in his 60s with lung cancer. Source material: PBMCs. The CDR3 has the sequence CASRPAGGAGSGELFF. The bases are TGCGCCAGCAGACCCGCAGGCGGGGCGGGCTCCGGGGAGCTGTTTTTT.